This T cell receptor (beta chain) derives from a study of control samples from healthy donors and cancer patients. The CDR3 extends over 11 amino acids. Germline-derived CDR1 and CDR2 are MDHEN and SYDVKM. The germline V and J ends were trimmed by 6 bases and 13 bases, with 15 bases remaining between them. Assay used: immunoSEQ multiplex PCR; TCRdb lists only in-frame clones, some missing. The table records 50,000 to 70,000 clones, about 96% of them present only once. The clonotype originates from a woman younger than 35 in good health. This chain uses TRBV28 with TRBJ1-2; possibly TRBD1 for D (6 bases). Sequencing was done on a sample of blood. The CDR3 DNA sequence: TGTGCCAGCAGCAACAGGGTTTCCTCCACCTTC. Its translation: CASSNRVSSTF.